This TCR beta chain was observed in a study of T cells after yellow fever vaccination (dated by TCRdb to the late 2010s). In the study overall: Libraries from fractions with low cell numbers were prepared with the SMART-Seq v4 Ultra Low Input RNA kit. To follow T-cell clones before and after primary and booster YFV17D yellow fever vaccination, bulk TCR alpha and beta repertoires were sequenced over time. Two healthy male donors, one aged 18 to 30 and one aged 30 to 39 years, were included in the cohort. Blood was drawn at multiple timepoints before and after primary and secondary immunization, with bulk PBMC replicates and cell subsets isolated.

The full study reports these points: The secondary T-cell response was weaker than the primary response but faster, peaking on day 5 instead of day 15. Most clones expanded after primary vaccination were re-detected after the booster (almost 97% of CD4 and about 88% of CD8), suggesting broad memory maintenance. Computational filtering was needed because FACS-sorted repertoires could contain abundant contaminating clonotypes from the bulk population. A small share of clonotypes occurred in both CD4 and CD8 compartments, likely arising from convergent recombination. The study included only two donors, which limits how far the findings can be generalized.

Trimming takes 5 bases from V and 0 bases from J, and the germline ends sit 14 bases apart. Looking up the germline V gene (reference sequence) yields CDR1 SGHNT and CDR2 YYREEE. Spanning cysteine to phenylalanine, the CDR3 consists of 15 amino acids. CDR3 DNA only is kept here, 45 bases in frame from base 1. This clonotype was observed at least ten times. Its antigen specificity is not known. Base qualities are not provided; no much larger clone lies one nucleotide away. Sequenced on an Illumina NovaSeq 6000. TCR cDNA was synthesized by 5'RACE template switching, through which a universal primer site and unique molecular identifiers were introduced. Priming for cDNA synthesis came from both the TCR alpha and TCR beta constant segments. Library amplification used two PCR steps, and the second PCR step added sample barcodes and sequencing adapters. Libraries were sequenced on Illumina HiSeq 2500 (2x100 bp) or NovaSeq (2x150 bp). On the authors' methods: Demultiplexing of reads and collapsing into UMI consensus sequences were performed with MIGEC, and V(D)J alignment was carried out with MiXCR. Vaccine-responding clonotypes were defined with edgeR using replicate PBMC samples, requiring FDR below 0.01 and a log2 fold change above 5 up to day 15. CD4 or CD8 identity was assigned to each bulk clonotype according to whether the clonotype was present at higher abundance in the sequenced CD4 repertoire or the sequenced CD8 repertoire. TCRdb reran the public reads through fastp at Q25 and MiXCR, keeping productive beta chains. Each entry is one CDR3 protein sequence, shown with its most common DNA and genes. The V and J calls here are based on TCRdb, not the publication. This sample gives about 300,000 distinct CDR3 sequences in total; approximately 8% of them show up just once. The biggest ten clones account for 3% to 4% of the sample.

The meaning of the sample's treatment or condition label: live attenuated yellow fever vaccine strain. PBMCs were isolated from peripheral blood using a standard Ficoll-Paque protocol. CD4 and CD8 T-cell fractions were isolated with Dynabeads CD4 and CD8 positive selection kits. RNA was extracted with TriZol from bulk PBMCs, CD4 and CD8 fractions, and dextramer-positive and dextramer-negative fractions. The rearrangement joined TRBV5-4 to TRBJ1-1, and possibly TRBD1, on 5 matching bases. This specimen consisted of CD4+ T cells sorted from PBMCs, obtained 5 days after the yellow fever booster vaccination. The receptor's source is a man younger than 35 who received the YFV17D yellow fever vaccine. The nucleotide sequence reads as follows: TGTGCCAGCAGTTCCGCAGCAGGGATGAACACTGAAGCTTTCTTT. Its protein reads: CASSSAAGMNTEAFF.